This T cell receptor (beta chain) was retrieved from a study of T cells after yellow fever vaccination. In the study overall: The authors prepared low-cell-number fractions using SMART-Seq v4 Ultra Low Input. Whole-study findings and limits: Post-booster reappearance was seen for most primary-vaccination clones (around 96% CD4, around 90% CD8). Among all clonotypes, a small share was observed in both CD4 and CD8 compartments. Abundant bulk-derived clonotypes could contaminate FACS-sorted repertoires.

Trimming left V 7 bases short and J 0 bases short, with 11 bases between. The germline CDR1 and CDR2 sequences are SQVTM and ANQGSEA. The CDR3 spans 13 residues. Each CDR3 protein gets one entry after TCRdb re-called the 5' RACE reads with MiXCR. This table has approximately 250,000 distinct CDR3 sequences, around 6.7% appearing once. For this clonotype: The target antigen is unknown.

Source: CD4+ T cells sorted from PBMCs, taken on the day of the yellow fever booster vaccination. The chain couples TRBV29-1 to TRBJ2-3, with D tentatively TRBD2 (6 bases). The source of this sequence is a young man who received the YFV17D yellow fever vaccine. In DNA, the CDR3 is TGCAGCGGGACTGGACTAAGCACAGATACGCAGTATTTT. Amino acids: CSGTGLSTDTQYF.